The present entry profiles one T cell receptor beta chain with its context. What antigen it recognizes has not been identified. Per-base quality was not reported, and no clone a single base away is much larger than it. The data belong to a study of blood T cell repertoires in COVID-19 (dated by TCRdb to the early 2020s). General notes on the study: Collaborator samples came from the United States, Italy and Spain and covered acute and convalescent phases of COVID-19. The material from the prospective study consisted of cDNA or gDNA derived from T cells, B-cell-depleted T cells, or PBMCs. The dataset comprised deeply sampled blood TCRbeta repertoires from subjects exposed to, actively infected with, or recovered from COVID-19. A freely available public database, intended as a resource for researchers studying the immune response to SARS-CoV-2, is where the repertoires were released. The samples were drawn from two sources: the first 160 participants of the ongoing ImmuneRACE study, and 1,254 subjects contributed by 6 global collaborators. The sample metadata nearly always contained a de-identified subject ID, COVID-19 status, age in years and sex. Where available, HLA class I and class II types were obtained from metadata supplied by the sample provider rather than from assay-based typing. General conclusions and limits of the study: The amount of clinical and demographic metadata varied by source and participant and was provided uncurated.

The junction shows trimming of 1 base on V and 0 bases on J, plus 13 bases between the germline ends. The CDR3 has 18 amino acids, counting the end cysteine and phenylalanine. The sequence is cut down to CDR3 DNA, 54 bases in frame from base 1. CDR1 and CDR2, per the germline V gene, are LGHNA and YSLEER. TCRbeta CDR3 regions were amplified from genomic DNA by means of the immunoSEQ Assay, a bias-controlled multiplex PCR. The study's own analysis went as follows. The number of nucleated cells in each sample was estimated from the amplification of reference gene primers within the assay. Sequence reads were collapsed and filtered to measure the absolute abundance of every unique TCRbeta CDR3 rearrangement. For each sample, productive Simpson clonality was calculated as the square root of Simpson's diversity index over productive rearrangements. TCRdb carries this immuneACCESS record with in-frame sequences only. Its versions omit some clonotypes, under half of them owing to an unresolved V gene in the studies checked, with the rest unexplained. V, J and clone size were drawn from that table, and D and trimming were deduced from the DNA. This sample is represented by tens of thousands of clones; approximately 88% of them were singletons. The ten largest clones add up to about 4.8% of the sample.

One collaborating source in Seattle enrolled patients while the patients were actively infected and followed the patients over time throughout the course of disease. The collaborating institutions used their own protocols to collect whole blood in K2EDTA tubes. For TCRbeta analysis, collaborators shipped samples as frozen whole blood, isolated PBMCs, or DNA extracted from either of those sample types. The origin of this receptor is a man in his 60s with COVID-19, enrolled during active disease. Source material: peripheral blood. Recombination connected TRBV4-3 to TRBJ2-6; TRBD2 is possibly the D segment (5 matching bases). The CDR3 protein is CASSQGPTGSSGANVLTF. The DNA is TGCGCCAGCAGCCAAGGCCCGACGGGAAGCTCTGGGGCCAACGTCCTGACTTTC.